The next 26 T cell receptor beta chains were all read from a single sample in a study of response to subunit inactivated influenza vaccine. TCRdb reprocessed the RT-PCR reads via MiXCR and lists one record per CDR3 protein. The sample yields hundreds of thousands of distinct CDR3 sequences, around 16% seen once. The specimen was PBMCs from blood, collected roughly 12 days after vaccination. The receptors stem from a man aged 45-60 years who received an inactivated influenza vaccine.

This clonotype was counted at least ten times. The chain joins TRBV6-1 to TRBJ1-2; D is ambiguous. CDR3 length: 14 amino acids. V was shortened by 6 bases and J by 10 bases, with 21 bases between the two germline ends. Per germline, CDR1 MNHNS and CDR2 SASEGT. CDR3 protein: CASRAARMEAVYTF. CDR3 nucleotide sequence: TGTGCCAGCAGAGCAGCCAGGATGGAGGCAGTCTACACCTTC.

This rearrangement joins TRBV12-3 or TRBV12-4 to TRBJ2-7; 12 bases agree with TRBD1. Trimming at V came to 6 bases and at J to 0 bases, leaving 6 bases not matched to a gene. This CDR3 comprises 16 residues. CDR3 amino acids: CASRGDRGRLSYEQYF. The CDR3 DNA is TGTGCCAGCAGAGGGGACAGGGGGCGCCTCTCCTACGAGCAGTACTTC.

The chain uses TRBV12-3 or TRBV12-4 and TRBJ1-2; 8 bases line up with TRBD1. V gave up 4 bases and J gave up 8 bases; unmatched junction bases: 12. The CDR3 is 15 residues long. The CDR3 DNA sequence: TGTGCCAGCAGTTCCACAGGGGGGGATTTACGCGGCTACACCTTC. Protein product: CASSSTGGDLRGYTF.

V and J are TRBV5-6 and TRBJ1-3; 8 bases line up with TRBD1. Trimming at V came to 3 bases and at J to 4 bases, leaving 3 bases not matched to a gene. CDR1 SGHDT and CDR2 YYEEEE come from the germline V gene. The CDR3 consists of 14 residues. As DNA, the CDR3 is TGTGCCAGCAGCTACGGACAGGGAGGAAACACCATATATTTT. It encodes CASSYGQGGNTIYF.

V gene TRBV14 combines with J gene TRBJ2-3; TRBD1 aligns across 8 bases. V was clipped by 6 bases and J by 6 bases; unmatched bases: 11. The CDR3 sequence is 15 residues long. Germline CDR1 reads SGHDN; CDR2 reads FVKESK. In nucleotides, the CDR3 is TGTGCCAGCAGGGCGACAGGGGCGAATGTCGATACGCAGTATTTT. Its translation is CASRATGANVDTQYF.

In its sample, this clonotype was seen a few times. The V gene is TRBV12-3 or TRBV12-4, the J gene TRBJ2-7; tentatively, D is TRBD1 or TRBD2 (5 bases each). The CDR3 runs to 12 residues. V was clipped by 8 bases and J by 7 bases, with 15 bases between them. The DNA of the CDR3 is TGTGCCAGCGGCGGGCTGACAGAAGAGCAGTACTTC. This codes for CASGGLTEEQYF.

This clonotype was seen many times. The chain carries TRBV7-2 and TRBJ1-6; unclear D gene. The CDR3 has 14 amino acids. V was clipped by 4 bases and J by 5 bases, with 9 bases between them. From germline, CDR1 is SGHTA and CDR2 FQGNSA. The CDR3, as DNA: TGTGCCAGCAGCTGGCTGGCAGATAATTCACCCCTCCACTTT. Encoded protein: CASSWLADNSPLHF.

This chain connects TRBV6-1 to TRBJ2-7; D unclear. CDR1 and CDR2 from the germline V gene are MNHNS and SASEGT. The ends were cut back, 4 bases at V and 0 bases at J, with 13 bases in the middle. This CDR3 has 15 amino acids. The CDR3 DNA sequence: TGTGCCAGCAGTGGAAGACGTACCCCCTCCTACGAGCAGTACTTC. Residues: CASSGRRTPSYEQYF.

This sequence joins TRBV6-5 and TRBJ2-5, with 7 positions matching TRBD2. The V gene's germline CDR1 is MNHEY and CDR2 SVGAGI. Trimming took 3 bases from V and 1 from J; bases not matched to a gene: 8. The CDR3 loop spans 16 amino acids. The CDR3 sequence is CASSYGAGDFQETQYF. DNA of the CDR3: TGTGCCAGCAGTTATGGCGCGGGAGACTTCCAAGAGACCCAGTACTTC.

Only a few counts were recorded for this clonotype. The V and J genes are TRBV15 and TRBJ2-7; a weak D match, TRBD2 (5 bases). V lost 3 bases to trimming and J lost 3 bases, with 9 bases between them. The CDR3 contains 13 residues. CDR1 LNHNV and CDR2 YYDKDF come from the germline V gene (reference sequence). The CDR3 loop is CATSSPGLYEQYF. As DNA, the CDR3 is TGTGCCACCAGCAGTCCCGGACTCTACGAGCAGTACTTC.

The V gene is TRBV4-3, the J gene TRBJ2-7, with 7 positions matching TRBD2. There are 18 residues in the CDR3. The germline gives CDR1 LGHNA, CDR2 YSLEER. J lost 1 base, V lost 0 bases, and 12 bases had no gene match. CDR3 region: CASSQDVGRVAESYEQYF. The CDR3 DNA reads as TGCGCCAGCAGCCAAGATGTAGGGAGGGTCGCGGAATCCTACGAGCAGTACTTC.

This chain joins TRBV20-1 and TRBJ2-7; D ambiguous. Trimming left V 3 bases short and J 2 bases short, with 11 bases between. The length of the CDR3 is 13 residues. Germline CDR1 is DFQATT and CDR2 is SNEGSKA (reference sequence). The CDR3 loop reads CSASRRRPYEQYF. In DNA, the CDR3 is TGCAGTGCTAGTCGTAGGCGGCCCTACGAGCAGTACTTC.

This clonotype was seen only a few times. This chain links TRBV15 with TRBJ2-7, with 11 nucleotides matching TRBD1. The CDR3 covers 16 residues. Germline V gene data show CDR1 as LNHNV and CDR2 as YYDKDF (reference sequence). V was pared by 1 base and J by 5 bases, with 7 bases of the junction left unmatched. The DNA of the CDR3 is TGTGCCACCAGCAGAGTTTTTGGGGACAGGGGGAACGAGCAGTACTTC. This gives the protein CATSRVFGDRGNEQYF.

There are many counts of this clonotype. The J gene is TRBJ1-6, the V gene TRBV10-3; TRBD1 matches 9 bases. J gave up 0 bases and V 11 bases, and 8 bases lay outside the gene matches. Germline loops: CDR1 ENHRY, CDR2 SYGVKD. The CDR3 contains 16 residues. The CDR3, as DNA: TGTGCCGTGTCCCGGGACAGGGCCTCCTATAATTCACCCCTCCACTTT. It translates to CAVSRDRASYNSPLHF.

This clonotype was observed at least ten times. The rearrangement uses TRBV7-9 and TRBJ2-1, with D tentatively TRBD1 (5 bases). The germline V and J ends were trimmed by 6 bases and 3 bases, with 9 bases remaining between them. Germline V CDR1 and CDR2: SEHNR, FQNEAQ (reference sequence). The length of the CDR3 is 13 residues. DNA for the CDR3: TGTGCCAGCAGTTCAGACAGCTACAATGAGCAGTTCTTC. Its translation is CASSSDSYNEQFF. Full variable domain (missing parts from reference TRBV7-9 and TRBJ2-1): DTGVSQNPRHKITKRGQNVTFRCDPISEHNRLYWYRQTLGQGPEFLTYFQNEAQLEKSRLLSDRFSAERPKGSFSTLEIQRTEQGDSAMYLCASSSDSYNEQFFGPGTRLTVL.

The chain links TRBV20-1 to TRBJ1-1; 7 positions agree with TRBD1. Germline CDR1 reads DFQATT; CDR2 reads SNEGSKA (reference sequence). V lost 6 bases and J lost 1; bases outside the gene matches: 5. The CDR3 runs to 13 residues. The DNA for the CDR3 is TGCAGTGCCCTGACAGGGTCGAACACTGAAGCTTTCTTT. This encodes CSALTGSNTEAFF.

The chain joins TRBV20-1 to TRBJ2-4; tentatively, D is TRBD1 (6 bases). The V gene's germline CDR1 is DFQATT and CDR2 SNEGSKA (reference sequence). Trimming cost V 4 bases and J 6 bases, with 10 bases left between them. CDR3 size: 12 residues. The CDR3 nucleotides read TGCAGTGCTATTGGCAGGGGAAACATTCAGTACTTC. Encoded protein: CSAIGRGNIQYF.

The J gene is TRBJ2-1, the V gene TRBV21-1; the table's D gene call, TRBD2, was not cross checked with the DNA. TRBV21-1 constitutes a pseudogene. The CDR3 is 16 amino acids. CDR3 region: CASRKGLAGGGNEQFF. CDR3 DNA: TGTGCCAGCAGAAAGGGCCTAGCGGGGGGGGGCAATGAGCAGTTCTTC.

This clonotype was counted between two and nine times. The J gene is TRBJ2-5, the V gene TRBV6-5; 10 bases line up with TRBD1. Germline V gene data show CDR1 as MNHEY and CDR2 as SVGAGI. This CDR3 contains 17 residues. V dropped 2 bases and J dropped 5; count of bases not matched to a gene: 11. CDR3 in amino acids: CASSYPILGTGDETQYF. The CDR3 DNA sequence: TGTGCCAGCAGTTACCCGATCCTCGGGACAGGGGATGAGACCCAGTACTTC.

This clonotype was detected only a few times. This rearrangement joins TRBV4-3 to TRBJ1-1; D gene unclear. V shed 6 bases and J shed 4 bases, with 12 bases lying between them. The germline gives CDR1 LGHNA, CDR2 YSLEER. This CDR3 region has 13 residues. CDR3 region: CASSPREGTEAFF. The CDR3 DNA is TGCGCCAGCAGTCCCCGCGAGGGCACTGAAGCTTTCTTT.

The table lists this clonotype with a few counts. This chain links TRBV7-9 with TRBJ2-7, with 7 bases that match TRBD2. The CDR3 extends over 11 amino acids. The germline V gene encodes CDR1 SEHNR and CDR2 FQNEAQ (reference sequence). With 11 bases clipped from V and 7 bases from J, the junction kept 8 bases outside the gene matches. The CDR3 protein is CAGEGLEEQYF. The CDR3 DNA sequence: TGTGCCGGGGAAGGACTAGAGGAGCAGTACTTC.

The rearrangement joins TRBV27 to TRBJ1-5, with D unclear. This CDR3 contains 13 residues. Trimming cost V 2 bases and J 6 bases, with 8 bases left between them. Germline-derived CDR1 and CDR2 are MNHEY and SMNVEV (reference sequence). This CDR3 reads CASSLEWGQPQHF. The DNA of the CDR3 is TGTGCCAGCAGTTTAGAATGGGGTCAGCCCCAGCATTTT.

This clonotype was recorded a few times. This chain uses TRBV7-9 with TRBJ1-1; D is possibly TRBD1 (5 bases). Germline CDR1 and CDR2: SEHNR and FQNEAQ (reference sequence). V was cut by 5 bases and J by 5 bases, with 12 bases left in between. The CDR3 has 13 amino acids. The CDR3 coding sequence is TGTGCCAGCAGCCAGGGAGGTGAAACTGAAGCTTTCTTT. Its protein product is CASSQGGETEAFF.

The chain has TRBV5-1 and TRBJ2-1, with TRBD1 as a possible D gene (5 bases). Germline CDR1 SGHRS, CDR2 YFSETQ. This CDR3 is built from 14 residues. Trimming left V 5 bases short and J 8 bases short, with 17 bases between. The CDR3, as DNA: TGCGCCAGCAGTTTTGACAGTCCGGTCGATGAGCAGTTCTTC. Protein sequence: CASSFDSPVDEQFF. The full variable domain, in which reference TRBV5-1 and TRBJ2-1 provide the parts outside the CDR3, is KAGVTQTPRYLIKTRGQQVTLSCSPISGHRSVSWYQQTPGQGLQFLFEYFSETQRNKGNFPGRFSGRQFSNSRSEMNVSTLELGDSALYLCASSFDSPVDEQFFGPGTRLTVL.

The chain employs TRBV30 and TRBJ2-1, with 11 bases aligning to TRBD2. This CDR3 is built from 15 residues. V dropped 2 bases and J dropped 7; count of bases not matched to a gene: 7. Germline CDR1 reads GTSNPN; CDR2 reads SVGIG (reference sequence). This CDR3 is CAWSLLAGGPNEQFF. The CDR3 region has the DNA TGTGCCTGGAGTCTATTAGCGGGAGGGCCAAATGAGCAGTTCTTC. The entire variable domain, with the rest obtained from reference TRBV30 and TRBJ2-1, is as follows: SQTIHQWPATLVQPVGSPLSLECTVEGTSNPNLYWYRQAAGRGLQLLFYSVGIGQISSEVPQNLSASRPQDRQFILSSKKLLLSDSGFYLCAWSLLAGGPNEQFFGPGTRLTVL.

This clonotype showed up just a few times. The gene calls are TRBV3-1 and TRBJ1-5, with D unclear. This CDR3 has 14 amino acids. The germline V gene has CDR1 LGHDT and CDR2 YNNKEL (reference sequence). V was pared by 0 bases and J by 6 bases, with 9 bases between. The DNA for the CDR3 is TGTGCCAGCAGCCAAGATGGCGAGGGTCAGCCCCAGCATTTT. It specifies CASSQDGEGQPQHF.